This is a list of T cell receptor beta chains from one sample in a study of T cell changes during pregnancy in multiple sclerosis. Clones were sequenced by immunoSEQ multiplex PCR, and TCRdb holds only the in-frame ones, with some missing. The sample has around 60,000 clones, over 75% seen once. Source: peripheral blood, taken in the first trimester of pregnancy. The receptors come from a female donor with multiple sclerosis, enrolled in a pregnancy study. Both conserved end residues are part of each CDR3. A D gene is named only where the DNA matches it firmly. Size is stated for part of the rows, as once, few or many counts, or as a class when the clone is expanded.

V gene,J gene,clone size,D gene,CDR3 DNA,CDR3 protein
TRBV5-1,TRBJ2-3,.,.,TGCGCCAGCAGCCACGCTCGGGTAGCGGATTACACAGATACGCAGTATTTT,CASSHARVADYTDTQYF
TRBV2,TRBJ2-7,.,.,TGTGCCAGCAGTGAAGCAATAGCTCTTTCTCGGGAGCAGTACTTC,CASSEAIALSREQYF
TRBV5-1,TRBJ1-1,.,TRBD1,TGCGCCAGCAGCGGGGACAGGTACACTGAAGCTTTCTTT,CASSGDRYTEAFF
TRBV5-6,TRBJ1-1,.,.,TGTGCCAGCAGCTTATTTGGCCCGGCCAGGGAGGATGCTTTCTTT,CASSLFGPAREDAFF
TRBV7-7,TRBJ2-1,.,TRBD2,TGTGCTAGCAGCACCGCGGGACTAGCGGGAGTCAATGAGCAGTTCTTC,CASSTAGLAGVNEQFF
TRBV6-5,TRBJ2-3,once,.,TGTGCCAGCAGTTACTCAAGGCGGGCCGACACAGATACGCAGTATTTT,CASSYSRRADTDTQYF
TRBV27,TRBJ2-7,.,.,TGTGCCAGCAGTTCAATACAGACAACCTACGAGCAGTACTTC,CASSSIQTTYEQYF
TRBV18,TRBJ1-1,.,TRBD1,TGTGCCAGCTCACCAAGGGGGCGGAACACTGAAGCTTTCTTT,CASSPRGRNTEAFF
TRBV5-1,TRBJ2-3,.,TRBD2,TGCGCCAGCAGCTTGGTTGCGGGAGAGGGCACAGATACGCAGTATTTT,CASSLVAGEGTDTQYF
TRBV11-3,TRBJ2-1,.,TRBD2,TGTGCCAGCAGCATGGGAGGGGTGGCAGAGCAGTTCTTC,CASSMGGVAEQFF
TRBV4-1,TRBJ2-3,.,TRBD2,TGCGCCAGCAGCCTTGGGACTAGCGGGAGGACAGATACGCAGTATTTT,CASSLGTSGRTDTQYF
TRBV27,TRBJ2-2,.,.,TGTGCCAGCAGTCGCGGGACAGAGTCGTTTCCCGGGGAGCTGTTTTTT,CASSRGTESFPGELFF
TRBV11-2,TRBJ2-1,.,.,TGTGCCAGCAGCTTAGATGCGCGGAAGTACAATGAGCAGTTCTTC,CASSLDARKYNEQFF
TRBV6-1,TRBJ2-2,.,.,TGTGCCAGCAGCTTCAGCGCGAACACCGGGGAGCTGTTTTTT,CASSFSANTGELFF
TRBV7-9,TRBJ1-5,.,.,TGTGCCAGCAGCTTAGGCCAGAGCAATCAGCCCCAGCATTTT,CASSLGQSNQPQHF
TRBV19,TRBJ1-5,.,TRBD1,TGTGCCAGTAGTATTAGGACAGGGGGTCAGCCCCAGCATTTT,CASSIRTGGQPQHF
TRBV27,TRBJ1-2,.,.,TGTGCCAGCAGTTTTCAAGGGGGACACTATGGCTACACCTTC,CASSFQGGHYGYTF
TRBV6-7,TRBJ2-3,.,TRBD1,TGTGCCAGCAACAGGGGACCGCTTTGGGATACGCAGTATTTT,CASNRGPLWDTQYF
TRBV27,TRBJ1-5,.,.,TGTGCCAGCAGTTTATCGCCGGAGGGTGGGAGTCAGCCCCAGCATTTT,CASSLSPEGGSQPQHF
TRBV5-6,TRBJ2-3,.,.,TGTGCCAGCAGCTTGGGTCTTGTCACAGATACGCAGTATTTT,CASSLGLVTDTQYF
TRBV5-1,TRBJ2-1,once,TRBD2,TGCGCCAGGACGACACTGGGACAGCCGGGACTAGCGCAACGATCATCCAATGAGCAGTTCTTC,CARTTLGQPGLAQRSSNEQFF
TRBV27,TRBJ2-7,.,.,TGTGCCAGCAGTCGAATCGGGGGATGGTCCTACGAGCAGTACTTC,CASSRIGGWSYEQYF
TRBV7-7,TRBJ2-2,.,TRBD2,TGTGCCAGCAGCCCGCGGGGGGGTTTAACCGGGGAGCTGTTTTTT,CASSPRGGLTGELFF
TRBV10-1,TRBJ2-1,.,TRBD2,TGCGCCAGCAGTGAGCTGGGACTAAGCTCCTACAATGAGCAGTTCTTC,CASSELGLSSYNEQFF
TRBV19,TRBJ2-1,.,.,TGTGCCAGTAAAACCGACTCAAGCTCCTACAATGAGCAGTTCTTC,CASKTDSSSYNEQFF
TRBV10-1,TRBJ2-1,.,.,TGCGCCAGCAGTGCCTCGGGCTCCTACAATGAGCAGTTCTTC,CASSASGSYNEQFF
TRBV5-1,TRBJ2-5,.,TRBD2,TGCGCCAGCAGCTTGGAGTGGGAGGGGGAGACCCAGTACTTC,CASSLEWEGETQYF
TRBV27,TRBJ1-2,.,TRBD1,TGTGCCAGCAGTTTAAAAGGGACAGGGCGGAATGGCTACACCTTC,CASSLKGTGRNGYTF
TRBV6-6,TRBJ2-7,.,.,TGTGCCAGCAGTTACCTTTGTGGGAGTAAAAACTACGAGCAGTACTTC,CASSYLCGSKNYEQYF
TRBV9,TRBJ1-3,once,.,TGTGCCAGCAGCGCTCCAGGGATTTCGAACACCATATATTTT,CASSAPGISNTIYF
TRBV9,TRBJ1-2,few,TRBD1,TGTGCCAGCAGCACAGTAGACAGGGCCTATGGCTACACCTTC,CASSTVDRAYGYTF
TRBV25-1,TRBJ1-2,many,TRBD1,TGTGCCAGCAGTGACCGGACAGGGTATGGCTACACCTTC,CASSDRTGYGYTF
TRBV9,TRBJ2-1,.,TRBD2,TGTGCCAGCAGCCTGGGGCTAGCGGGATTCAATGAGCAGTTCTTC,CASSLGLAGFNEQFF
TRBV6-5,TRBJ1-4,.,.,TGTGCCAGCAGCCGGGGGGGGACTAATGAAAAACTGTTTTTT,CASSRGGTNEKLFF
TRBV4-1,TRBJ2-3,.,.,TGCGCCAGCAGCCAAGATAGGGCCGGAGGGACAGATACGCAGTATTTT,CASSQDRAGGTDTQYF
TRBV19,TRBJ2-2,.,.,TGTGCCAGTAGTCGCGATGGGGGCACGAACACCGGGGAGCTGTTTTTT,CASSRDGGTNTGELFF
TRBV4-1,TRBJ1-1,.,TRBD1,TGCGCCAGCAGCCAAGTGGTACTCCCCGACAGGGGAGCTTTCTTT,CASSQVVLPDRGAFF
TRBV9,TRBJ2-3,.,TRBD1,TGTGCCAGCAGCACCCGGGACAGTCGAACAGATACGCAGTATTTT,CASSTRDSRTDTQYF
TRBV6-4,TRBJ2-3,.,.,TGTGCCAGCAGTGAATCGGCGGGGATCGGCACAGATACGCAGTATTTT,CASSESAGIGTDTQYF
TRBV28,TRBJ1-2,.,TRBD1,TGCGCCACGGGACAGGGGCTCCTTGGCTACACCTTC,CATGQGLLGYTF
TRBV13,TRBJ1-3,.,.,TGTGCCAGCAGCCCTCGGGAAGGCACCATATATTTT,CASSPREGTIYF
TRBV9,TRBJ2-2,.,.,TGTGCCAGCAGCGTCGGGGTGCCGACGAACACCGGGGAGCTGTTTTTT,CASSVGVPTNTGELFF
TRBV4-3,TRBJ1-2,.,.,TGCGCCAGCAGCCCCCACCACGGTGAAGCTAACTATGGCTACACCTTC,CASSPHHGEANYGYTF
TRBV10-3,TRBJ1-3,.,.,TGTGCCATCAGTGAGTCTATGGGCACTGGAAACACCATATATTTT,CAISESMGTGNTIYF
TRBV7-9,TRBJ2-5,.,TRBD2,TGTGCCAGCAGCTTACTAGCGGGAGTGCTGGAGACCCAGTACTTC,CASSLLAGVLETQYF
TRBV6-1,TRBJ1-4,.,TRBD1,TGTGCCAGCAGTGAAGACGTTCAGGGGGCGCAGGATGAAAAACTGTTTTTT,CASSEDVQGAQDEKLFF
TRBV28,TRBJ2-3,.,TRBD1,TGTGCCAGCAGTTTGGGACAGGGCACAGATACGCAGTATTTT,CASSLGQGTDTQYF
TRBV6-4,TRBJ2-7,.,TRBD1,TGTGCCAGCAGTGACTCGAGACAGGGGAAGAATATTTACGAGCAGTACTTC,CASSDSRQGKNIYEQYF
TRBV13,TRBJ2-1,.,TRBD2,TGTGCCAGCAGCTTATCAATCGGACTAGCCTACAATGAGCAGTTCTTC,CASSLSIGLAYNEQFF
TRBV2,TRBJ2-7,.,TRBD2,TGTGCCAGCGGTTTGGCGGGAGTTGACGACGAGCAGTACTTC,CASGLAGVDDEQYF
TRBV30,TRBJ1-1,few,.,TGTGCCTGGAGTGTACCAGTGAACACTGAAGCTTTCTTT,CAWSVPVNTEAFF
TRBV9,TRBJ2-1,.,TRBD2,TGTGCCAGCAGCGCCCGGACTAGCGGCAACAATGAGCAGTTCTTC,CASSARTSGNNEQFF